This is a list of T cell receptor beta chains from one sample in a study of shared clonotypes between healthy human individuals. Only in-frame clones appear in the TCRdb table, and some are missing; sequencing was by immunoSEQ multiplex PCR. The repertoire consists of some 1,100,000 clones, with about 84% occurring once and the leading ten covering around 0.47%. The sequencing sample was made of memory CD4+ T cells from PBMCs. The receptors here all came from a man between 18 and 35 years old in good health. Some clones in this sample may be carry-over from other donors' samples. Each CDR3 is given with its conserved first and last residue. A D gene is named only where the DNA matches it firmly. Clone size appears in some rows only: once, few, many, or a class for an expanded clone.

D | J | size | V | CDR3 | DNA
NA | TRBJ2-7 | NA | TRBV7-9 | CASSSSSSYEQYF | TGTGCCAGCAGCTCTAGTAGCTCCTACGAGCAGTACTTC
NA | TRBJ2-2 | many | TRBV5-1 | CASSLGPGGELFF | TGCGCCAGCAGCTTGGGGCCGGGCGGGGAGCTGTTTTTT
NA | TRBJ2-3 | NA | TRBV18 | CASSPTGDTQYF | TGTGCCAGCTCACCTACAGGGGATACGCAGTATTTT
TRBD2 | TRBJ2-3 | NA | TRBV11-3 | CASSLGLVGLTDTQYF | TGTGCCAGCAGCCTAGGACTAGTCGGACTAACAGATACGCAGTATTTT
TRBD2 | TRBJ2-1 | NA | TRBV6-1 | CASITGGYNEQFF | TGTGCCAGCATCACGGGGGGCTACAATGAGCAGTTCTTC
TRBD1 | TRBJ2-7 | NA | TRBV28 | CASSSGTGVFRRPYEQYF | TGTGCCAGCAGCAGTGGGACAGGGGTGTTCAGAAGACCCTACGAGCAGTACTTC
TRBD2 | TRBJ2-1 | once | TRBV5-1 | CASSLQGLAGHNEQFF | TGCGCCAGCAGCTTGCAGGGGCTAGCGGGGCACAATGAGCAGTTCTTC
TRBD2 | TRBJ2-1 | once | TRBV2 | CASSSPAYWTSGIGNEQFF | TGTGCCAGCTCAAGCCCCGCTTACTGGACTAGCGGGATAGGGAATGAGCAGTTCTTC
TRBD1 | TRBJ1-2 | NA | TRBV28 | CASSPLQGLYGYTF | TGTGCCAGCAGTCCCCTACAGGGGCTCTATGGCTACACCTTC
TRBD1 | TRBJ2-5 | NA | TRBV11-1 | CASSLGQGVDTETQYF | TGTGCCAGCAGCTTAGGACAGGGGGTTGACACAGAGACCCAGTACTTC
NA | TRBJ1-2 | NA | TRBV21-1 | CASSAHRGLAGYTF | TGTGCCAGCAGCGCCCACAGGGGTCTGGCTGGCTACACCTTC
NA | TRBJ2-1 | NA | TRBV5-4 | CASSLAAQHNEQFF | TGTGCCAGCAGCTTGGCCGCCCAGCACAATGAGCAGTTCTTC
TRBD1 | TRBJ1-4 | NA | TRBV28 | CASSTISGGKAEKLFF | TGTGCCAGCAGTACCATTTCAGGGGGCAAGGCGGAAAAACTGTTTTTT
TRBD1 | TRBJ2-5 | NA | TRBV15 | CATSLGTGGPIGETQYF | TGTGCCACCAGCCTCGGGACAGGAGGCCCTATTGGGGAGACCCAGTACTTC
NA | TRBJ1-4 | NA | TRBV4-2 | CASSQDPGRGDEKLFF | TGTGCCAGCAGCCAAGATCCGGGAAGGGGAGACGAAAAACTGTTTTTT
TRBD1 | TRBJ1-2 | NA | TRBV28 | CASRTGDRGYGYTF | TGTGCCAGCAGAACCGGGGACAGGGGCTATGGCTACACCTTC
NA | TRBJ1-2 | NA | TRBV5-1 | CASSFSGDDGYTF | TGCGCCAGCAGCTTTAGCGGGGACGACGGCTACACCTTC
NA | TRBJ2-7 | NA | TRBV9 | CASSEGGTASYEQYF | TGTGCCAGCAGCGAGGGGGGGACAGCATCCTACGAGCAGTACTTC
NA | TRBJ2-3 | NA | TRBV6-6 | CATVRGLNTDTQYF | TGTGCCACCGTCCGGGGACTCAACACAGATACGCAGTATTTT
NA | TRBJ2-1 | once | TRBV9 | CASSVASGVSYNEQFF | TGTGCCAGCAGCGTAGCTTCGGGGGTCTCCTACAATGAGCAGTTCTTC
TRBD2 | TRBJ2-1 | NA | TRBV9 | CASSLAGHSNEQFF | TGTGCCAGCAGCCTAGCGGGGCATTCCAATGAGCAGTTCTTC
NA | TRBJ1-1 | NA | TRBV7-3 | CASSSLPFGSTEAFF | TGTGCCAGCAGCTCCCTTCCGTTTGGGAGCACTGAAGCTTTCTTT
TRBD1 | TRBJ2-1 | few | TRBV6-1 | CASSSWGQAPNEQFF | TGTGCCAGCAGTTCCTGGGGACAGGCCCCCAATGAGCAGTTCTTC
NA | TRBJ1-3 | NA | TRBV6-1 | CASSENRGNTIYF | TGTGCCAGCAGTGAAAACCGGGGAAACACCATATATTTT
NA | TRBJ1-2 | NA | TRBV7-3 | CASSLTHSSGRYGYTF | TGTGCCAGCAGCTTAACCCACAGCTCGGGCCGTTATGGCTACACCTTC
TRBD1 | TRBJ2-1 | NA | TRBV5-6 | CASSLDGRGPYNEQFF | TGTGCCAGCAGCTTGGACGGCAGGGGGCCCTACAATGAGCAGTTCTTC
TRBD2 | TRBJ2-1 | few | TRBV11-2 | CASSFRWRREISYNEQFF | TGTGCCAGCAGCTTCCGCTGGCGGCGGGAGATCTCCTACAATGAGCAGTTCTTC
NA | TRBJ2-3 | NA | TRBV9 | CASSVAGTADTQYF | TGTGCCAGCAGCGTAGCGGGGACCGCAGATACGCAGTATTTT
NA | TRBJ2-2 | NA | TRBV28 | CATTGTRNTGELFF | TGTGCCACGACCGGGACCCGGAACACCGGGGAGCTGTTTTTT
NA | TRBJ1-1 | few | TRBV10-3 | CATLRDPTMNTEAFF | TGTGCCACGCTTAGAGATCCTACCATGAACACTGAAGCTTTCTTT
NA | TRBJ1-2 | NA | TRBV7-9 | CASSLNWAAGSGFAHGYTF | TGTGCCAGCAGCTTAAATTGGGCGGCAGGGTCGGGATTTGCACATGGCTACACCTTC
TRBD2 | TRBJ2-2 | NA | TRBV5-1 | CASRLSGLTGELFF | TGCGCCAGCAGGCTCTCGGGACTAACCGGGGAGCTGTTTTTT
NA | TRBJ2-4 | NA | TRBV19 | CASSILLGNIQYF | TGTGCCAGTAGTATACTACTAGGGAACATTCAGTACTTC
NA | TRBJ1-4 | NA | TRBV2 | CASILGRGNEKLFF | TGTGCCAGCATCCTAGGACGGGGGAATGAAAAACTGTTTTTT
NA | TRBJ2-7 | NA | TRBV11-2 | CASSLSAGTYEQYF | TGTGCCAGCAGCTTAAGCGCGGGGACCTACGAGCAGTACTTC
TRBD2 | TRBJ2-5 | NA | TRBV4-1 | CASSQGVIAGGSQETQYF | TGCGCCAGCAGCCAAGGAGTAATAGCGGGAGGGTCTCAAGAGACCCAGTACTTC
NA | TRBJ2-7 | NA | TRBV29-1 | CSVALRGPEDEQYF | TGCAGCGTCGCCCTCCGGGGGCCTGAAGACGAGCAGTACTTC